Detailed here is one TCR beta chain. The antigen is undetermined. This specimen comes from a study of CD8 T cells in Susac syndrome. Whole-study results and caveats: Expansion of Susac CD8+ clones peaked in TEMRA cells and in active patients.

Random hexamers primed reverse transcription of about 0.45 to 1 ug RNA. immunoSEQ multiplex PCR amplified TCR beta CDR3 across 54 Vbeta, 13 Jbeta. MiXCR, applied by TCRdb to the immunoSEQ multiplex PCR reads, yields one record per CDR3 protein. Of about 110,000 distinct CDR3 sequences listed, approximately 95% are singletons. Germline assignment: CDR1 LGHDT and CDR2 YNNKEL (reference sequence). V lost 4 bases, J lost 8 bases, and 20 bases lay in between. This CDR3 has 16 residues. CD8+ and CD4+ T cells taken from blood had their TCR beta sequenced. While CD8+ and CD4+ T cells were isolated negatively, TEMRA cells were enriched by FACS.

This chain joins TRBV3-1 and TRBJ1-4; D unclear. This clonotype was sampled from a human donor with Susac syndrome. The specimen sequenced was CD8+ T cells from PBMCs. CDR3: CASSPQTGYGEEKLFF. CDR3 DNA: TGTGCCAGCAGCCCCCAGACCGGTTACGGGGAGGAAAAACTGTTTTTT.